A few counts support the clone carrying this T cell receptor (beta chain). CDR1 is MGHRA, CDR2 YSYEKL, per germline. V was cut by 1 base and J by 0 bases, with 12 bases left in between. This CDR3 region has 16 residues. In the authors' methods: Estimation of nucleated cell counts was performed using reference gene primer amplification. Method: immunoSEQ multiplex PCR; TCRdb's copy keeps in-frame clones and lacks some. For V, J and clone size, that table is used; D and trimming come from the DNA. The sample contains a few hundred thousand clones, 88% of which appear only once. The record originates from a study of blood T cell repertoires in COVID-19. Study in general: The samples span acute and convalescent COVID-19 from the United States, Italy and Spain. The analysed material was cDNA or gDNA that came from T cells, B-cell-depleted T cells, or PBMCs.

Material: peripheral blood. The chain couples TRBV4-1 to TRBJ1-1; D unclear. The receptor was derived from a woman in her twenties or thirties who had recovered from COVID-19. This CDR3 is CASSQGLRAMNTEAFF. In DNA, the CDR3 is TGCGCCAGCAGCCAAGGTCTGCGGGCCATGAACACTGAAGCTTTCTTT.